The rows below give T cell receptor beta chains drawn from one sample of a study of cytomegalovirus exposure and HLA in healthy donors. Measured with immunoSEQ multiplex PCR; TCRdb has only the in-frame clones, and not every one. The profile shows about 190,000 clones, 74% of them singletons. Material for sequencing was PBMCs. All receptors come from a woman aged 25-40 years in good health and CMV-seropositive. The CDR3 runs from the conserved cysteine through the conserved F or W. A D gene is named only where the DNA matches it firmly. Rows may omit the clone size; those that give it use once, few, many or a size class.

abundance	v_gene	j_gene	d_gene	CDR3aa	CDR3nt
-	TRBV6-4	TRBJ2-1	TRBD2	CASSDREEDEQFF	TGTGCCAGCAGTGACCGGGAGGAGGATGAGCAGTTCTTC
few	TRBV11-1	TRBJ2-1	TRBD2	CASSLWEGAGNEQFF	TGTGCCAGCAGCCTATGGGAGGGAGCTGGGAATGAGCAGTTCTTC
-	TRBV18	TRBJ2-7	TRBD1	CASSSGQGIYEQYF	TGTGCCAGCTCGTCGGGACAGGGGATCTACGAGCAGTACTTC
-	TRBV5-6	TRBJ2-7	-	CASSLEGAPEDEQYF	TGTGCCAGCAGCTTGGAAGGGGCGCCAGAGGACGAGCAGTACTTC
-	TRBV6-6	TRBJ1-4	-	CASILDSYNEKLFF	TGTGCCAGCATCTTAGACAGTTATAATGAAAAACTGTTTTTT
-	TRBV27	TRBJ2-1	TRBD2	CASSSLAGAAYNEQFF	TGTGCCAGCAGTTCCCTAGCGGGAGCGGCCTACAATGAGCAGTTCTTC
-	TRBV13	TRBJ1-1	-	CASSPGNREIMYTEAFF	TGTGCCAGCAGCCCCGGGAACAGGGAGATTATGTACACTGAAGCTTTCTTT
-	TRBV27	TRBJ2-2	-	CASSSNGVGELFF	TGTGCCAGCAGTTCGAACGGAGTCGGGGAGCTGTTTTTT
-	TRBV28	TRBJ2-7	TRBD2	CASTIGTSGSYEQYF	TGTGCCAGCACGATAGGGACTAGCGGATCCTACGAGCAGTACTTC
few	TRBV7-9	TRBJ1-2	TRBD1	CASSLERTGNAYGYTF	TGTGCCAGCAGCTTAGAAAGGACAGGGAATGCCTATGGCTACACCTTC
-	TRBV27	TRBJ1-5	-	CASSEGLSNQPQHF	TGTGCCAGCAGCGAGGGACTTAGCAATCAGCCCCAGCATTTT
-	TRBV5-4	TRBJ1-4	TRBD1	CASSPGTGTPNEKLFF	TGTGCCAGCAGCCCCGGGACAGGGACCCCTAATGAAAAACTGTTTTTT
-	TRBV10-3	TRBJ2-1	TRBD2	CAISESSGRTYNEQFF	TGTGCCATCAGTGAGTCGAGCGGGAGAACCTACAATGAGCAGTTCTTC
once	TRBV7-8	TRBJ2-7	-	CASSLGGLAYEQYF	TGTGCCAGCAGCTTAGGTGGGCTTGCCTACGAGCAGTACTTC
-	TRBV18	TRBJ1-5	-	CASSPSIGGDTRGQHF	TGTGCCAGCTCACCATCCATAGGTGGGGACACGAGAGGCCAGCATTTT
-	TRBV6-6	TRBJ2-7	TRBD2	CASSYSTSGSEQYF	TGTGCCAGCAGTTACTCAACTAGCGGGAGCGAGCAGTACTTC
-	TRBV5-1	TRBJ2-2	TRBD2	CASAAPSGSVAGELFF	TGCGCCAGCGCAGCCCCTAGCGGGAGCGTTGCCGGGGAGCTGTTTTTT
-	TRBV27	TRBJ1-1	-	CASRTGNTEAFF	TGTGCCAGCAGAACGGGGAACACTGAAGCTTTCTTT
-	TRBV4-1	TRBJ1-2	TRBD1	CASSFRGESYGYTF	TGCGCCAGCAGCTTCAGGGGGGAAAGCTATGGCTACACCTTC
-	TRBV5-1	TRBJ2-5	-	CASSGGGAGVEETQYF	TGCGCCAGCAGCGGGGGGGGCGCGGGAGTCGAGGAGACCCAGTACTTC
-	TRBV15	TRBJ1-1	-	CATSRDREGSTEAFF	TGTGCCACCAGCAGAGACAGGGAGGGAAGCACTGAAGCTTTCTTT
-	TRBV7-9	TRBJ2-7	-	CSSSLAMGADEQYF	TGTTCCAGCAGCTTAGCGATGGGTGCGGATGAGCAGTACTTC
-	TRBV10-1	TRBJ1-3	-	CASSGGGGASGNTIYF	TGCGCCAGCAGTGGCGGGGGGGGAGCCTCTGGAAACACCATATATTTT
-	TRBV28	TRBJ1-1	-	CASSLPLPHGDTEAFF	TGTGCCAGCAGTTTACCCCTCCCCCACGGGGACACTGAAGCTTTCTTT
-	TRBV5-5	TRBJ2-4	-	CASSSIPTGELAKNIQYF	TGTGCCAGCAGCTCGATACCAACAGGAGAACTAGCCAAAAACATTCAGTACTTC
-	TRBV11-2	TRBJ2-7	-	CASSLGPGLAYEQYF	TGTGCCAGCAGCTTAGGACCGGGTCTCGCCTACGAGCAGTACTTC
-	TRBV2	TRBJ1-1	-	CASTQSIGAEAFF	TGTGCCAGCACTCAAAGTATCGGGGCTGAAGCTTTCTTT
-	TRBV10-2	TRBJ2-7	TRBD2	CASSEPRTSGPREQYF	TGCGCCAGCAGTGAGCCAAGGACTAGCGGCCCCCGGGAGCAGTACTTC
-	TRBV4-1	TRBJ2-7	-	CASSQIQGSYEQYF	TGCGCCAGCAGCCAAATACAGGGCTCCTACGAGCAGTACTTC
-	TRBV10-1	TRBJ2-3	TRBD2	CASSPPLLAGDPDTQYF	TGCGCCAGCAGTCCTCCTCTTCTAGCGGGAGACCCAGATACGCAGTATTTT
-	TRBV2	TRBJ1-3	-	CASSDDRGSGNTIYF	TGTGCCAGCAGTGACGACCGAGGCTCTGGAAACACCATATATTTT